This T cell receptor beta chain was identified in a study of control samples from healthy donors and cancer patients. The CDR3 is 18 amino acids. The V gene's germline CDR1 is LNHDA and CDR2 SQIVND (reference sequence). The J segment lost 0 bases and the V segment lost 7 bases, leaving 8 bases of the junction unmatched. TCRdb's copy holds only in-frame clones and misses some; the assay was immunoSEQ multiplex PCR. The sample records tens of thousands of clones, about 89% being singletons. This chain connects TRBV19 to TRBJ2-1; 14 bases map to TRBD2. Source material: PBMCs. This sequence originates from a woman aged 45-59 years with colorectal cancer. The CDR3 reads CASTPTSGGAGSYNEQFF. CDR3 DNA sequence: TGTGCCAGTACCCCGACTAGCGGGGGGGCCGGCTCCTACAATGAGCAGTTCTTC.